The 6 T cell receptor beta chains in this list originate from one sample, sequenced in a study of beta chain features in type 1 diabetes. Study-wide results and caveats: Shorter TCRB CDR3s, moderately but significantly so, marked every one of the four CD4+ subsets in Type 1 diabetes patients.

These receptors' antigens are unknown. The entirety of the isolated RNA underwent reverse transcription, so expressed TCRB transcripts were sequenced. The data were produced by immunoSEQ multiplex PCR, yet TCRdb's version contains in-frame clones alone and is incomplete. There are some 290,000 clones in the sample; 20% to 25% occur only once, and 0.012% lies in the top ten. What was sequenced was naive CD4+ T cells from blood. All receptors derive from a woman in her thirties with type 1 diabetes.

CDR3 in amino acids: CASSLDLEGAGVNEQFF. The CDR3 DNA reads TGTGCCAGCAGCTTAGATCTGGAGGGGGCGGGTGTGAATGAGCAGTTCTTC. The genes are TRBV11-2 and TRBJ2-1; perhaps TRBD1 as D (7 bases). The germline V gene encodes CDR1 SGHAT and CDR2 FQNNGV. The germline V and J ends were trimmed by 0 bases and 7 bases, with 19 bases remaining between them. The CDR3 consists of 17 residues.

This clone was counted between two and nine times. The chain uses TRBV29-1 and TRBJ1-2, with D perhaps matching TRBD1 (5 bases). CDR3 length: 11 residues. CDR1 is SQVTM, CDR2 ANQGSEA, per germline. V lost 6 bases to trimming and J lost 9 bases, with 14 bases between them. The CDR3 sequence: CSVGKEGSYTF. The CDR3 DNA is TGCAGCGTGGGAAAGGAGGGGAGCTACACCTTC.

J is TRBJ1-1 and V is TRBV7-9, with TRBD1 matching 8 bases. Germline trimming cut 5 bases from V and 1 base from J; bases unmatched to any gene: 6. Germline values: CDR1 SEHNR, CDR2 FQNEAQ (reference sequence). The CDR3 covers 15 residues. The CDR3 here is CASSPPGTGNTEAFF. In DNA, the CDR3 is TGTGCCAGCAGCCCTCCCGGGACAGGGAACACTGAAGCTTTCTTT.

This clone turned up a few times. This chain links TRBV5-1 with TRBJ2-2, with a tentative D call TRBD2 (5 bases). The CDR3 totals 17 residues. Between the trimmed V and J ends, which lost 0 bases and 1 base, there was a span of 13 bases. The V gene's germline CDR1 is SGHRS and CDR2 YFSETQ. CDR3 DNA: TGCGCCAGCAGCTTGGACGGACTTCGCCTGAACACCGGGGAGCTGTTTTTT. Its protein is CASSLDGLRLNTGELFF.

The rearrangement uses TRBV29-1 and TRBJ2-7, with 9 bases fitting TRBD1. V lost 3 bases, J lost 9 bases, and 3 bases stayed unmatched. Looked up from germline, CDR1 is SQVTM and CDR2 is ANQGSEA. This CDR3 region has 11 residues. The CDR3: CSVDWTGVQYF. CDR3 bases: TGCAGCGTTGATTGGACAGGGGTGCAGTACTTC.

The CDR3 sequence is CASSPTGHEQFF. CDR3 coding DNA: TGCGCCAGCAGCCCGACAGGCCATGAGCAGTTCTTC. The chain joins TRBV5-1 to TRBJ2-1; possible D gene TRBD1, 6 bases. Germline CDR1 is SGHRS and CDR2 is YFSETQ. The CDR3 sequence is 12 residues long. V lost 4 bases, J lost 8 bases, and 10 bases lay in between.